This T cell receptor beta chain came from a study of regulatory dendritic cells for organ transplantation. Points from the study as a whole: Between individuals, the alloreactive memory CD8+ T cell pool differed considerably.

This CDR3 is built from 17 residues. Germline V gene data show CDR1 as KGHSY and CDR2 as FQNENV. The V end was cut by 0 bases, the J end by 6 bases, with 18 bases between. As for this clone: As yet, its antigen is unknown.

The repertoire was sequenced with immunoSEQ multiplex PCR; TCRdb's copy has only in-frame clones and lacks some. The sample carries about 10,000 clones, roughly 70% recorded once. Sequencing was performed on memory CD8+ T cells from blood. Subset here: CD45RO+ memory T cells. This TCR derives from a human donor in good health. V and J are TRBV16 and TRBJ2-1; D perhaps matches TRBD1 (7 bases). CDR3 bases: TGTGCCAGCAGCCAATCCGGGAGTTTTACAGGGGCCAATGAGCAGTTCTTC. Protein: CASSQSGSFTGANEQFF.